This TCR beta chain comes out of a study of blood T cell repertoires in COVID-19 (dated by TCRdb to the early 2020s). Concerning the study at large: Samples from collaborators originated in the United States, Italy and Spain and spanned both the acute and convalescent phases of COVID-19. The prospective study material was composed of cDNA or gDNA derived from T cells, B-cell-depleted T cells, or PBMCs. Deeply sampled blood TCRbeta repertoires from subjects exposed to, actively infected with, or recovered from COVID-19 were included in the dataset. The repertoires were released in a freely available public database meant as a resource for research on the immune response to SARS-CoV-2. Samples were obtained from the ongoing ImmuneRACE study (first 160 participants) and from approximately 1,200 subjects provided by 6 global collaborators. Sample metadata almost always included a de-identified subject ID, COVID-19 status, age in years and sex. HLA class I and class II types, where available, came from metadata supplied by the sample provider rather than from assay-based typing.

The CDR3 sequence holds 18 residues, the cysteine and phenylalanine included. Only the CDR3 part of the read is kept: 54 bases, read in frame from the first base. As encoded in the germline V gene, CDR1 is SGHNT while CDR2 is YENEEA. The trim is 1 base for V and 9 bases for J, with a gap of 25 bases between the germline ends. The immunoSEQ Assay, a bias-controlled multiplex PCR, was used to amplify TCRbeta CDR3 regions from genomic DNA. Concerning the study's data processing: Within the assay, amplification of reference gene primers was used to estimate how many nucleated cells each sample contained. To quantify the absolute abundance of each unique TCRbeta CDR3 rearrangement, sequence reads were collapsed and filtered. For each sample, productive Simpson clonality was calculated as the square root of Simpson's diversity index over productive rearrangements. The table comes from immuneACCESS by way of TCRdb, which keeps in-frame sequences with V and J called. Part of the clones is missing from these tables; in studies checked, under half for an unresolved V gene and the rest for unknown reasons. D and trimming were read from the DNA, whereas the V and J calls and clone size are those reported in that table. A total of 150,000 to 200,000 clones appear in this sample, around 74% of them only once. The ten largest clones take up 2.5% to 3% of the sample.

The paper's findings and limits, for the study overall: Clinical and demographic metadata were provided uncurated, with the amount varying by source and participant.

In regard to this clone: It has no known antigen specificity. Base quality data are lacking; no much larger clone is found one base away.

Whole blood was collected in K2EDTA tubes by collaborating institutions according to the institutions' own protocols. For TCRbeta analysis, collaborators shipped samples in one of three forms: frozen whole blood, isolated PBMCs, or DNA extracted from either of those sample types. The source material was peripheral blood. The sequence derives from an elderly woman with acute or convalescent COVID-19. The chain is assembled from TRBV11-3 and TRBJ2-1; the D region possibly corresponds to TRBD2 (6 bases align). The CDR3 reads CASSLAGIGRIGSGEQFF. Read as DNA, the sequence is TGTGCCAGCAGCTTAGCCGGGATCGGGAGAATCGGGTCCGGTGAGCAGTTCTTC.